This is a list of T cell receptor beta chains from one sample in a study of T cell repertoires in cytomegalovirus infection. TCRdb processed the reads anew with MiXCR; each CDR3 protein has one entry. The data contain roughly 280,000 distinct CDR3 sequences, roughly 9% of them singletons. Input material: PBMCs. These receptors were obtained from a human donor in good health (CMV status not recorded). Some clones in this sample may be carry-over from other donors' samples. CDR3s include the opening cysteine and the closing phenylalanine or tryptophan. Fields, in order: CDR3 protein, CDR3 DNA, J gene, V gene, D gene, clone size. The D gene is left open where the match is weak. Clone size is shown for a subset of rows, as once, few, many or a class of expanded clone.

CASTNPGYGKGTEAFF TGTGCCAGCACCAACCCAGGGTATGGTAAGGGCACTGAAGCTTTCTTT TRBJ1-1 TRBV6-2/TRBV6-3 . many
CASSLGPRHPPGF TGTGCCAGCAGCTTAGGCCCCCGCCATCCACCGGGCTTT TRBJ1-6 TRBV7-2 . many
CASSSGGAGGLTDTQYF TGTGCCAGCAGCTCAGGGGGGGCGGGGGGCCTCACAGATACGCAGTATTTT TRBJ2-3 TRBV7-2 . many
CASSPPILQETQYF TGTGCCAGCTCACCACCGATTCTCCAAGAGACCCAGTACTTC TRBJ2-5 TRBV18 . many
CASSQSPPPNTEAFF TGTGCCAGCAGCCAGAGCCCCCCGCCGAACACTGAAGCTTTCTTT TRBJ1-1 TRBV14 . many
CASSLASLNTEAFF TGTGCCAGCAGTTTAGCCAGTCTGAACACTGAAGCTTTCTTT TRBJ1-1 TRBV12-3/TRBV12-4 . many
CASSLLRAELMNTEAFF TGTGCCAGCAGCTTACTAAGGGCAGAACTCATGAACACTGAAGCTTTCTTT TRBJ1-1 TRBV7-9 . many
CASSRQGWEQYF TGTGCCAGCAGCCGACAGGGGTGGGAGCAGTACTTC TRBJ2-7 TRBV7-9 TRBD1 .
CASSLTVTNYGYTF TGTGCCAGCAGTTTAACAGTAACCAACTATGGCTACACCTTC TRBJ1-2 TRBV27 . many
CASRHNQLGTGELFF TGTGCCAGCAGACACAACCAACTAGGAACCGGGGAGCTGTTTTTT TRBJ2-2 TRBV6-2/TRBV6-3 . .